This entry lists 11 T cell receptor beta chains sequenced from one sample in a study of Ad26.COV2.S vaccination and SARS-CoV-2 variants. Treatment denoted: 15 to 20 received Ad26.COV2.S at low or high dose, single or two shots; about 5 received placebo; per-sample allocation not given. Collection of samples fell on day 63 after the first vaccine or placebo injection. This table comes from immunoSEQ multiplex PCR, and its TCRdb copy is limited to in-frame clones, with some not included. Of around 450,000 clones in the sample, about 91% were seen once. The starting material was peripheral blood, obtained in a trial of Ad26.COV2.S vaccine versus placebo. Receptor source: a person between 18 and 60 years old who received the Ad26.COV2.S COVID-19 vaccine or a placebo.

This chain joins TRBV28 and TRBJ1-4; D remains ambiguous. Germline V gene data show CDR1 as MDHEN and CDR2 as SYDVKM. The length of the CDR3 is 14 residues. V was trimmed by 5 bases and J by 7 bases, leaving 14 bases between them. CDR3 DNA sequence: TGTGCCAGCAGTCCGGGCCCTGTGAGTGAAAAACTGTTTTTT. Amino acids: CASSPGPVSEKLFF.

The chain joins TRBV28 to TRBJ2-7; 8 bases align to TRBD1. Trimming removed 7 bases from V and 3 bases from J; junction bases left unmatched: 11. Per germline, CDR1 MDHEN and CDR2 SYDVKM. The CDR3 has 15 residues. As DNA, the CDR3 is TGTGCCAGCATCCCCGGGACAGGAGGGTACTACGAGCAGTACTTC. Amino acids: CASIPGTGGYYEQYF.

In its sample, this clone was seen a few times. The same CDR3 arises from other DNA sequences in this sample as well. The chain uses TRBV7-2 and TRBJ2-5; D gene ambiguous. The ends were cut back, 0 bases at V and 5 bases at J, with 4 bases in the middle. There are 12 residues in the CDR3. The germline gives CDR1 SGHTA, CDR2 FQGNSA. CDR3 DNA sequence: TGTGCCAGCAGCTTAGCCCGGGAGACCCAGTACTTC. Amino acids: CASSLARETQYF.

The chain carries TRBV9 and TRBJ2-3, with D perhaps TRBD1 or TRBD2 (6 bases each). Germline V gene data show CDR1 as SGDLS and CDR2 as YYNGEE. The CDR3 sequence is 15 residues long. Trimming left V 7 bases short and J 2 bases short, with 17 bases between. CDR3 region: CASGHRAGNTDTQYF. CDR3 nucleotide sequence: TGTGCCAGCGGCCACAGGGCGGGAAACACAGATACGCAGTATTTT.

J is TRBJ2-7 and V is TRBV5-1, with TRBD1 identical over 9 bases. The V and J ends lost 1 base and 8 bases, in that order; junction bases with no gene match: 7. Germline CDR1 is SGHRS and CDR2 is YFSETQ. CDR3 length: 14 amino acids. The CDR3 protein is CASSLPGQGGQQYF. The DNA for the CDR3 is TGCGCCAGCAGCTTGCCGGGACAGGGAGGCCAGCAGTACTTC.

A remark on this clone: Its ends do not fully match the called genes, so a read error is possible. The CDR3 sequence is CASSPPGRGETQYF. CDR3 coding DNA: TGTGCCAGCTCTCCACCCGGGAGAGGTGAGACCCAGTACTTC. This rearrangement joins TRBV18 to TRBJ2-5; possible D gene TRBD2, 6 bases. The CDR3 is made up of 14 amino acids. Germline loops: CDR1 KGHSH, CDR2 LQKENI.

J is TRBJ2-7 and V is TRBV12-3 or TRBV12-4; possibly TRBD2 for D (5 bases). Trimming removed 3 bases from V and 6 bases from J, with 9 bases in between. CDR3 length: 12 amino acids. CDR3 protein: CASSFGGGEQYF. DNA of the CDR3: TGTGCCAGCAGTTTTGGTGGAGGCGAGCAGTACTTC.

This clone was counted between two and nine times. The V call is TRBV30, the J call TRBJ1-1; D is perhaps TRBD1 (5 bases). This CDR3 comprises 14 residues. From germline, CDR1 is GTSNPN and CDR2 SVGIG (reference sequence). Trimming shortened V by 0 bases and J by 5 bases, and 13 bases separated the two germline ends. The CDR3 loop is CAWSVRGFQTEAFF. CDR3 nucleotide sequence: TGTGCCTGGAGTGTACGGGGGTTTCAGACTGAAGCTTTCTTT.

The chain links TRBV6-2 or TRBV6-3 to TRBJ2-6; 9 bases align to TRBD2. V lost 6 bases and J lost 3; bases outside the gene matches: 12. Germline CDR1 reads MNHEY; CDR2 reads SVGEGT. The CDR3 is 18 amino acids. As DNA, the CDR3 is TGTGCCAGCAGCCACCGGGGCGGGAGGGCCGGTGGGGCCAACGTCCTGACTTTC. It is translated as CASSHRGGRAGGANVLTF.

The CDR3 loop is CASSLLRGENTEAFF. The DNA for the CDR3 is TGTGCCAGCAGCTTGTTGCGCGGAGAAAACACTGAAGCTTTCTTT. The chain carries TRBV5-4 and TRBJ1-1; no clear D. V was shortened by 1 base and J by 2 bases, with 12 bases between the two germline ends. The CDR3 is 15 residues long. Germline V CDR1 and CDR2: SGHNT, YYREEE (reference sequence). The full variable domain, completed using reference TRBV5-4 and TRBJ1-1, is ETGVTQSPTHLIKTRGQQVTLRCSSQSGHNTVSWYQQALGQGPQFIFQYYREEENGRGNFPPRFSGLQFPNYSSELNVNALELDDSALYLCASSLLRGENTEAFFGQGTRLTVV.

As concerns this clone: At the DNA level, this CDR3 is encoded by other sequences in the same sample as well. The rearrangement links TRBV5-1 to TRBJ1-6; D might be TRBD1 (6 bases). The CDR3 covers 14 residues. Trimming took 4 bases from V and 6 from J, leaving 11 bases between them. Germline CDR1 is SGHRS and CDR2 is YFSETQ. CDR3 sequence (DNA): TGCGCCAGCAGCCCCGGACAGATTAATTCACCCCTCCACTTT. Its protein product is CASSPGQINSPLHF.